The 27 T cell receptor beta chains below all came from one sample that was sequenced in a study of blood T cells in healthy people across ages. The use of a sample-barcoded 5' primer and a J-beta primer mix characterized a second PCR of roughly 6 to 11 cycles. TCRdb passed the 5' RACE reads through MiXCR, listing each CDR3 protein once. This table holds 2 million or so distinct CDR3 sequences, around 50% found once. Material for sequencing was blood. The receptors stem from a middle-aged woman in good health.

The chain couples TRBV4-1 to TRBJ2-7; D is perhaps TRBD2 (6 bases). Germline CDR1 is MGHRA and CDR2 is YSYEKL. CDR3 size: 14 residues. Trimming removed 5 bases from V and 1 base from J, with 12 bases in between. The CDR3 region is CASSAEGWSYEQYF. The CDR3 DNA reads as TGCGCCAGCAGCGCGGAGGGGTGGTCCTACGAGCAGTACTTC.

The chain uses TRBV6-1 and TRBJ2-7, with D perhaps matching TRBD1 (6 bases). This CDR3 contains 16 residues. Germline CDR1 reads MNHNS; CDR2 reads SASEGT. V was pared by 2 bases and J by 3 bases, with 17 bases between. In DNA, the CDR3 is TGTGCCAGCAGTGAATCTGACGGACAGAGAGGCTACGAGCAGTACTTC. Its protein product is CASSESDGQRGYEQYF.

The chain carries TRBV9 and TRBJ1-1; no clear D. The ends were cut back, 3 bases at V and 2 bases at J, with 20 bases in the middle. This CDR3 is 17 amino acids long. Per germline, CDR1 SGDLS and CDR2 YYNGEE. CDR3 sequence (DNA): TGTGCCAGCAGCGCAAACTCGAGGTCCGGAACAAACACTGAAGCTTTCTTT. The encoded protein is CASSANSRSGTNTEAFF.

The chain links TRBV3-1 to TRBJ2-5, with a tentative D call TRBD1 (6 bases). Germline V gene sequence: CDR1 LGHDT, CDR2 YNNKEL (reference sequence). V was clipped by 4 bases and J by 5 bases, with 26 bases between them. This CDR3 has 18 amino acids. CDR3 in amino acids: CASSRRISLLGGVETQYF. The CDR3 nucleotides read TGTGCCAGCAGCCGTCGAATCAGTTTATTAGGGGGTGTGGAGACCCAGTACTTC.

The chain recombines TRBV2 with TRBJ2-1; 8 bases align to TRBD2. V was clipped by 2 bases and J by 5 bases; unmatched bases: 5. CDR3 length equals 15 residues. Germline loops: CDR1 SNHLY, CDR2 FYNNEI. The CDR3 nucleotides are TGTGCCAGCAGTGAATGGGGACTAGGCAACAATGAGCAGTTCTTC. This sequence encodes CASSEWGLGNNEQFF.

This clonotype showed up just a few times. V and J are TRBV10-2 and TRBJ2-3; the D call may be TRBD1 or TRBD2 (6 bases each). Trimming removed 0 bases at V and 4 bases at J, with 20 bases between. This CDR3 has 18 amino acids. CDR1 and CDR2 from the germline V gene are WSHSY and SAAADI. The CDR3 region is CASSESVRGAPEADTQYF. Here the CDR3 DNA reads TGCGCCAGCAGTGAGTCGGTTAGGGGGGCCCCGGAGGCAGATACGCAGTATTTT.

The chain recombines TRBV4-2 with TRBJ1-2, with a tentative D call TRBD1 (6 bases). The CDR3 loop spans 14 amino acids. Trimming removed 1 base at V and 7 bases at J, with 13 bases between. CDR1 and CDR2 (germline): LGHNA, YNFKEQ. The DNA of the CDR3 is TGTGCCAGCAGCCAAGTCGGGACAATGGCTGGCTACACCTTC. Its translation is CASSQVGTMAGYTF.

The table lists this clonotype with a count of one. This rearrangement joins TRBV28 to TRBJ1-2; D might be TRBD1 (6 bases). Between the trimmed V and J ends, which lost 4 bases and 2 bases, there was a span of 11 bases. Per germline, CDR1 MDHEN and CDR2 SYDVKM. There are 14 residues in the CDR3. CDR3 region: CASSSGEENYGYTF. The DNA of the CDR3 is TGTGCCAGCAGTTCAGGGGAAGAGAACTATGGCTACACCTTC.

In the case of this clonotype: An end of the junction differs from the germline gene, which may be a read error. The gene calls are TRBV7-2 and TRBJ1-2; TRBD1 agrees at 8 bases. The CDR3 contains 16 residues. Germline assignment: CDR1 SGHTA and CDR2 FQGNSA. The CDR3, as DNA: TGTGCCAGCACCTTAAACCCAGGGGGCGCTCGGGATGGCTACACCTTC. As protein: CASTLNPGGARDGYTF.

The chain uses TRBV6-5 and TRBJ2-1; no reliable D call. This CDR3 region has 14 residues. V was shortened by 4 bases and J by 7 bases, with 14 bases between the two germline ends. The germline V gene has CDR1 MNHEY and CDR2 SVGAGI. CDR3 residues: CASSLMQQTNEQFF. CDR3 DNA sequence: TGTGCCAGCAGTTTGATGCAGCAGACTAATGAGCAGTTCTTC.

The chain uses TRBV6-2 or TRBV6-3 and TRBJ2-5, with TRBD2 matching over 9 bases. Gene TRBJ2-7 matches the end of the DNA better, so the J call may be wrong. The CDR3 is made up of 14 amino acids. Germline CDR1 MNHEY, CDR2 SVGEGT. CDR3 region: CASSFATSGYEQYF. Here the CDR3 DNA reads TGTGCCAGCAGTTTTGCGACTAGCGGATACGAGCAGTACTTC.

CDR3 DNA sequence: TGTGCCAGCAGCCCCTGGACAGACCTTTACGAGCAGTACTTC. This translates into CASSPWTDLYEQYF. The rearrangement links TRBV6-2 or TRBV6-3 to TRBJ2-7; possible D gene TRBD1, 6 bases. V was clipped by 6 bases and J by 4 bases, with 16 bases between them. Germline CDR1 reads MNHEY; CDR2 reads SVGEGT. This CDR3 comprises 14 residues.

In its sample, this clonotype was seen a few times. V gene TRBV4-3 combines with J gene TRBJ1-6; no reliable D call. Germline CDR1 and CDR2: LGHNA and YSLEER. The CDR3 spans 15 residues. Trimming cost V 0 bases and J 7 bases, with 10 bases left between them. DNA for the CDR3: TGCGCCAGCAGCCAAGATCTAGGGCAGAATTCACCCCTCCACTTT. The encoded protein is CASSQDLGQNSPLHF.

V gene TRBV28 combines with J gene TRBJ1-1, with TRBD1 matching over 8 bases. In germline, CDR1 is MDHEN, CDR2 SYDVKM. The CDR3 length is 15 residues. After removal of 8 bases from V and 1 base from J, the junction contained 9 bases not matched to a gene. The CDR3 region has the DNA TGTGCCAGCCGTGCAGGGGGCGCGGGGAACACTGAAGCTTTCTTT. This gives the protein CASRAGGAGNTEAFF.

The chain couples TRBV4-2 to TRBJ1-1, with no clear D. This CDR3 is built from 11 residues. Between the trimmed V and J ends, which lost 5 bases and 11 bases, there was a span of 12 bases. CDR1 and CDR2 (germline): LGHNA, YNFKEQ. The CDR3, as DNA: TGTGCCAGCAGCACCGGGATTTCCGCTTTCTTT. Translation: CASSTGISAFF.

A few counts support this clonotype. This sequence joins TRBV6-5 and TRBJ2-1, with D uncertain. The CDR3 has 14 residues. Trimming cost V 2 bases and J 4 bases, with 9 bases left between them. In germline, CDR1 is MNHEY, CDR2 SVGAGI. CDR3 amino acids: CASSYDFQYNEQFF. DNA for the CDR3: TGTGCCAGCAGTTACGATTTCCAGTACAATGAGCAGTTCTTC.

The chain is built from TRBV28 and TRBJ2-7, with 8 bases identical to TRBD2. The CDR3 runs to 16 residues. CDR1 MDHEN and CDR2 SYDVKM come from the germline V gene. The V and J ends lost 4 bases and 4 bases, in that order; junction bases with no gene match: 12. CDR3 bases: TGTGCCAGCAGTTATCCCCCGGGGGGGGGAGCTTACGAGCAGTACTTC. Encoded protein: CASSYPPGGGAYEQYF.

V and J are TRBV11-2 and TRBJ2-1, with TRBD1 as a possible D gene (5 bases). The CDR3 is 17 amino acids. Germline V gene sequence: CDR1 SGHAT, CDR2 FQNNGV. Trimming removed 2 bases from V and 8 bases from J, with 22 bases in between. The CDR3 is CASSLSLPSGSWDEQFF. DNA of the CDR3: TGTGCCAGCAGCTTATCACTCCCCTCAGGGTCTTGGGATGAGCAGTTCTTC.

This clonotype was picked up a small number of times. The chain employs TRBV7-9 and TRBJ2-1; maybe TRBD2 (5 bases). The CDR3 has 14 residues. Trimming shortened V by 5 bases and J by 13 bases, and 21 bases separated the two germline ends. Germline V gene sequence: CDR1 SEHNR, CDR2 FQNEAQ (reference sequence). The chain's CDR3 is CASSVSTRVVDQFF. CDR3 nucleotides: TGTGCCAGCAGCGTCAGCACTAGGGTAGTGGATCAGTTCTTC.

The chain employs TRBV14 and TRBJ1-2, with 11 nucleotides matching TRBD1. The germline V gene has CDR1 SGHDN and CDR2 FVKESK. The CDR3 has 14 amino acids. V lost 3 bases to trimming and J lost 6 bases; unmatched junction nucleotides: 3. CDR3 loop: CASSHTGQGDGYTF. For the CDR3, the DNA is TGTGCCAGCAGCCACACGGGACAGGGGGATGGCTACACCTTC.

This CDR3 is CASSALQEGEQYF. CDR3 DNA sequence: TGTGCCAGCAGTGCCCTACAGGAGGGAGAGCAGTACTTC. V usage is TRBV6-1 and J usage is TRBJ2-7; the D gene is possibly TRBD2 (6 bases). Germline V gene sequence: CDR1 MNHNS, CDR2 SASEGT. This CDR3 has 13 amino acids. The V end lost 4 bases, the J end lost 7 bases, and 14 bases lay between the germline ends.

The V gene is TRBV29-1, the J gene TRBJ2-7; 12 bases map to TRBD2. V lost 5 bases, J lost 2 bases, and 7 bases stayed unmatched. CDR3 size: 15 residues. The V gene's germline CDR1 is SQVTM and CDR2 ANQGSEA. The CDR3 spells CSVPASGGEAYEQYF. The CDR3, as DNA: TGCAGCGTTCCCGCTAGCGGGGGGGAAGCCTACGAGCAGTACTTC.

This clonotype was detected only a few times. V and J are TRBV29-1 and TRBJ2-7, with 12 bases that match TRBD2. Germline V gene data show CDR1 as SQVTM and CDR2 as ANQGSEA. The V gene end was trimmed by 5 bases and the J gene end by 2 bases; junction bases not matched to a gene: 1. CDR3 length: 13 residues. The CDR3 is CSVTSGGPYEQYF. The CDR3 region has the DNA TGCAGCGTTACTAGCGGGGGGCCCTACGAGCAGTACTTC.

About this clonotype: Compared with germline, one end of the junction differs, possibly owing to a read error. This chain links TRBV3-1 with TRBJ1-4; D call uncertain. The CDR3 sequence is 13 residues long. The germline CDR1 and CDR2 sequences are LGHDT and YNNKEL (reference sequence). The DNA of the CDR3 is TGTGCCAGCAGCCCGAGAGCTAAAGAAAAACTGTTTTTT. Protein product: CASSPRAKEKLFF.

A few counts support this clonotype. The chain is built from TRBV6-2 or TRBV6-3 and TRBJ2-1, with 8 bases identical to TRBD1. V shed 0 bases and J 2 bases; nucleotides not matched to a gene: 9. Germline values: CDR1 MNHEY, CDR2 SVGEGT. The CDR3 is 18 residues long. CDR3 residues: CASSYSPFDRGAYNEQFF. DNA of the CDR3: TGTGCCAGCAGTTACTCCCCGTTCGACAGGGGCGCCTACAATGAGCAGTTCTTC.

This clonotype turned up a few times. This chain links TRBV4-1 with TRBJ2-4, with unresolved D. The DNA end lines up better with TRBJ2-5; the J call may be wrong. The CDR3 is made up of 13 amino acids. CDR1 and CDR2 (germline): MGHRA, YSYEKL. The DNA for the CDR3 is TGCGCCAGCAGCCAAGCGATATGGGAGACCCAGTACTTC. Amino acid sequence: CASSQAIWETQYF.

V gene TRBV20-1 combines with J gene TRBJ2-3, with 7 bases lining up with TRBD1. V was clipped by 8 bases and J by 0 bases; unmatched bases: 8. The CDR3 runs 14 residues. From germline, CDR1 is DFQATT and CDR2 SNEGSKA (reference sequence). The CDR3 DNA follows: TGCAGTAGATGGGAGACAGGGAGCACAGATACGCAGTATTTT. Translating it yields CSRWETGSTDTQYF.